The following is a T cell receptor (beta chain) sequence with its context. Its antigen is unknown. Time point reported: neoterminal ileum biopsy at postoperative endoscopy, about 6 months after surgery. Measured with immunoSEQ multiplex PCR; TCRdb has only the in-frame clones, and not every one. The sample consists of about 13,000 clones, over 60% of them appearing once. This CDR3 has 14 residues. Germline CDR1 LGHNA, CDR2 YNFKEQ. V shed 6 bases, J shed 8 bases, and the junction held 8 bases outside the gene matches. This entry belongs to a study of T cell repertoires in ileal Crohn's disease. Background on the study: All patients had surgery for stricturing (about 60%) or penetrating (about 40%) disease. Biopsies of the neoterminal ileum at postoperative colonoscopy form M6 samples. Study-level results: Clonal expansions were more frequent in active smokers than non-smokers at surgery.

The genes are TRBV4-2 and TRBJ1-4; 8 bases match TRBD1. This clonotype originated in an adult with Crohn's disease. Material for sequencing was ileal tissue. CDR3 protein: CASRDTGGEEKLFF. CDR3 DNA sequence: TGTGCCAGCAGGGATACAGGGGGAGAGGAAAAACTGTTTTTT.